This T cell receptor (beta chain) was sequenced during a study of control samples from healthy donors and cancer patients. Using immunoSEQ multiplex PCR, the repertoire was profiled, and TCRdb retains in-frame clones only, with some absent. The sample records under 150,000 clones, more than 75% being singletons. V was shortened by 4 bases and J by 4 bases, with 17 bases between the two germline ends. Per germline, CDR1 MNHEY and CDR2 SVGEGT. This CDR3 region has 17 residues. The sequencing sample was made of blood. This TCR came from a man in his 60s in good health. V is TRBV6-2 or TRBV6-3 and J is TRBJ2-6; D is perhaps TRBD2 (6 bases). The CDR3 DNA sequence: TGTGCCAGCAGTTGGTCCCATCGGGGGTACGGGGCCAACGTCCTGACTTTC. This gives the protein CASSWSHRGYGANVLTF.